Shown below are 25 T cell receptor beta chains from a single sample sequenced in a study of cytomegalovirus exposure and HLA in healthy donors (dated by TCRdb to the late 2010s). Library method: the immunoSEQ multiplex PCR assay. The source is immuneACCESS, and TCRdb retained only in-frame sequences with V and J called. Part of the clones is not carried over; for the studies checked, unresolved V genes explain less than half of this, and the remainder is unexplained. For this sample the table gives under 140,000 clones, of which 88% were detected only once. The ten largest clonotypes hold under 1.5% of the sample. Sequences were obtained from PBMCs. These receptors came from a woman aged 25 to 39 in good health and CMV-seropositive.

V gene TRBV30 combines with J gene TRBJ1-4; no reliable D call. The germline V and J ends were trimmed by 2 bases and 1 base, with 5 bases remaining between them. Germline-derived CDR1 and CDR2 are GTSNPN and SVGIG (reference sequence). This CDR3 contains 13 residues. CDR3 bases: TGTGCCTGGAGTCGGGGAACTAATGAAAAACTGTTTTTT. It yields the protein CAWSRGTNEKLFF.

This clone came up once. The chain combines TRBV5-1 with TRBJ1-6, with D possibly matching TRBD1 (5 bases). The CDR3 covers 14 residues. The ends were cut back, 0 bases at V and 9 bases at J, with 10 bases in the middle. The V gene's germline CDR1 is SGHRS and CDR2 YFSETQ. This CDR3 is CASSLAGYGSPLHF. CDR3 DNA sequence: TGCGCCAGCAGCTTGGCAGGGTACGGTTCACCCCTCCACTTT.

J is TRBJ2-6 and V is TRBV2, with TRBD1 identical over 7 bases. The CDR3 is 16 amino acids. J lost 0 bases, V lost 7 bases, and 6 bases had no gene match. The germline V gene encodes CDR1 SNHLY and CDR2 FYNNEI. CDR3 nucleotides: TGTGCCAGCATCGGCAGGGGGACCTCTGGGGCCAACGTCCTGACTTTC. This codes for CASIGRGTSGANVLTF.

The rearrangement links TRBV29-1 to TRBJ2-7; 13 positions agree with TRBD2. This CDR3 spans 14 amino acids. CDR1 is SQVTM and CDR2 is ANQGSEA in the germline V gene. Trimming took 6 bases from V and 5 from J; bases not matched to a gene: 7. The CDR3 nucleotides read TGCAGCGTAGATACTAGCGGGAGGGGAAACGAGCAGTACTTC. It is translated as CSVDTSGRGNEQYF.

The V call is TRBV5-1, the J call TRBJ2-3; D uncertain. There are 17 residues in the CDR3. V gave up 0 bases and J gave up 3 bases, with 17 bases separating them. Germline CDR1 and CDR2: SGHRS and YFSETQ. The CDR3 loop reads CASSLAADSRGTDTQYF. The CDR3 DNA is TGCGCCAGCAGCTTGGCCGCCGACTCCCGTGGGACAGATACGCAGTATTTT.

The chain uses TRBV11-2 and TRBJ2-1, with D perhaps matching TRBD2 (5 bases). Germline-derived CDR1 and CDR2 are SGHAT and FQNNGV. Trimming took 4 bases from V and 3 from J, leaving 16 bases between them. CDR3 length equals 16 residues. The CDR3 nucleotides read TGTGCCAGCAGCTCCCGTAGGGAGATAAACTACAATGAGCAGTTCTTC. This encodes CASSSRREINYNEQFF.

The CDR3 nucleotides are TGTGCCAGCAGCTTAGCGAGACAGATCTCCTACGAGCAGTACTTC. This sequence encodes CASSLARQISYEQYF. The chain combines TRBV7-2 with TRBJ2-7, with a tentative D call TRBD1 (5 bases). This CDR3 region has 15 residues. The germline V gene has CDR1 SGHTA and CDR2 FQGNSA. The V gene lost 0 bases and the J gene lost 0 bases, with 9 bases spanning the gap.

The CDR3 protein is CASSLGGQVRYF. CDR3 nucleotide sequence: TGTGCCAGCAGCTTGGGTGGACAGGTTAGGTACTTC. V usage is TRBV5-6 and J usage is TRBJ2-7, with 7 bases identical to TRBD1. The CDR3 covers 12 residues. V was pared by 0 bases and J by 12 bases, with 6 bases of the junction left unmatched. Per the germline V gene, CDR1 is SGHDT and CDR2 is YYEEEE.

V gene TRBV30 combines with J gene TRBJ2-3, with D uncertain. The V end lost 7 bases, the J end lost 10 bases, and 18 bases lay between the germline ends. The CDR3 runs 12 residues. Germline-derived CDR1 and CDR2 are GTSNPN and SVGIG (reference sequence). The CDR3 loop is CASEGAPDAQYF. The CDR3 DNA follows: TGTGCCTCGGAAGGAGCGCCGGATGCGCAGTATTTT.

This clone showed up just a few times. V usage is TRBV7-6 and J usage is TRBJ2-3, with unresolved D. V gave up 2 bases and J gave up 0 bases, with 3 bases separating them. CDR3 size: 13 residues. Germline loops: CDR1 SGHVS, CDR2 FNYEAQ. CDR3 in DNA: TGTGCCAGCAGCTTATCTAGCACAGATACGCAGTATTTT. This codes for CASSLSSTDTQYF.

V is TRBV27 and J is TRBJ1-1; 10 nucleotides line up with TRBD1. With 5 bases clipped from V and 11 bases from J, the junction kept 5 bases outside the gene matches. In germline, CDR1 is MNHEY, CDR2 SMNVEV (reference sequence). The CDR3 consists of 12 residues. CDR3 protein: CASSGDRGRAFF. The CDR3 DNA follows: TGTGCCAGCAGTGGGGACAGGGGCCGGGCTTTCTTT.

The CDR3 DNA reads TGTGCCAGCAGCCCTCGGACTTATATGAACACTGAAGCTTTCTTT. Protein product: CASSPRTYMNTEAFF. The chain recombines TRBV11-1 with TRBJ1-1; no clear D. Looked up from germline, CDR1 is SGHAT and CDR2 is FQDESV (reference sequence). The V and J ends lost 5 bases and 0 bases respectively, with 13 bases between them. This CDR3 spans 15 amino acids.

This clone appeared a single time. The chain combines TRBV28 with TRBJ1-4; D is possibly TRBD1 (5 bases). Trimming took off 5 bases at V and 6 bases at J, with 7 bases between the two ends. Per germline, CDR1 MDHEN and CDR2 SYDVKM. This CDR3 spans 12 amino acids. In DNA, the CDR3 is TGTGCCAGCAGTGGGGGGTATGAAAAACTGTTTTTT. It is translated as CASSGGYEKLFF.

This chain links TRBV19 with TRBJ2-7; perhaps TRBD2 as D (7 bases). Trimming stripped 1 base from V and 2 bases from J, with 12 bases between. CDR3 length equals 15 residues. Germline assignment: CDR1 LNHDA and CDR2 SQIVND (reference sequence). CDR3 protein: CASSIGGGATYEQYF. The CDR3 nucleotides are TGTGCCAGTAGTATAGGGGGGGGCGCTACCTACGAGCAGTACTTC.

V is TRBV9 and J is TRBJ2-3, with 7 bases fitting TRBD1. Trimming took 0 bases from V and 4 from J; bases not matched to a gene: 11. Germline CDR1 SGDLS, CDR2 YYNGEE. The CDR3 contains 17 residues. CDR3 sequence (DNA): TGTGCCAGCAGCGTAGGTTCCTTGGGGACAGACTCAGATACGCAGTATTTT. Protein product: CASSVGSLGTDSDTQYF. The full variable domain, rest sourced from reference TRBV9 and TRBJ2-3, is DSGVTQTPKHLITATGQRVTLRCSPRSGDLSVYWYQQSLDQGLQFLIQYYNGEERAKGNILERFSAQQFPDLHSELNLSSLELGDSALYFCASSVGSLGTDSDTQYFGPGTRLTVL.

J is TRBJ1-1 and V is TRBV13, with 7 bases fitting TRBD1. The junction had 9 bases not matched to a gene; V was cut back by 3 bases and J by 2 bases. This CDR3 is built from 16 residues. The germline V gene has CDR1 PRHDT and CDR2 FYEKMQ (reference sequence). In nucleotides, the CDR3 is TGTGCCAGCAGCTTCAATTATGGACAGGCTAACACTGAAGCTTTCTTT. Translated: CASSFNYGQANTEAFF.

The chain uses TRBV4-2 and TRBJ2-2; 8 nucleotides align to TRBD1. V gave up 3 bases and J gave up 1 base; unmatched junction bases: 7. Germline CDR1 LGHNA, CDR2 YNFKEQ. The CDR3 spans 17 residues. CDR3 nucleotide sequence: TGTGCCAGCAGCCACACCAGGGGGCCCATGAACACCGGGGAGCTGTTTTTT. It translates to CASSHTRGPMNTGELFF.

This clone rates as medium-sized. The chain has TRBV10-2 and TRBJ1-5, with D possibly TRBD1 on 5 matching bases. There are 15 residues in the CDR3. CDR1 is WSHSY, CDR2 SAAADI, per germline. V lost 3 bases and J 2 bases, leaving 11 bases between the germline ends. The CDR3, as DNA: TGCGCCAGCAGTGATAGGGGTGCGGGCAATCAGCCCCAGCATTTT. Translation gives CASSDRGAGNQPQHF.

This chain joins TRBV2 and TRBJ2-1; D possibly corresponds to TRBD2 (6 bases). The CDR3 consists of 12 residues. CDR1 and CDR2 (germline): SNHLY, FYNNEI. The V and J ends lost 4 bases and 7 bases respectively, with 8 bases between them. The CDR3 reads CASSVGRNEQFF. The CDR3 nucleotides are TGTGCCAGCAGTGTCGGGAGAAATGAGCAGTTCTTC.

The genes are TRBV18 and TRBJ1-6; TRBD1 matches at 7 bases. Germline values: CDR1 KGHSH, CDR2 LQKENI. The CDR3 extends over 15 amino acids. J gave up 6 bases and V 2 bases, and 4 bases lay outside the gene matches. CDR3 in amino acids: CASSPDRVGNSPLHF. The CDR3 DNA follows: TGTGCCAGCTCACCAGACAGGGTGGGTAATTCACCCCTCCACTTT. Together with reference TRBV18 and TRBJ1-6, the CDR3 gives the full variable domain: NAGVMQNPRHLVRRRGQEARLRCSPMKGHSHVYWYRQLPEEGLKFMVYLQKENIIDESGMPKERFSAEFPKEGPSILRIQQVVRGDSAAYFCASSPDRVGNSPLHFGNGTRLTVT.

This chain uses TRBV30 with TRBJ2-5, with D maybe TRBD2 (7 bases). The germline V gene has CDR1 GTSNPN and CDR2 SVGIG (reference sequence). The CDR3 is 16 amino acids. V dropped 0 bases and J dropped 5 bases, with 19 bases sitting between them. CDR3 amino acids: CAWSVEGRGRRETQYF. CDR3 bases: TGTGCCTGGAGTGTAGAGGGGCGGGGGCGGCGCGAGACCCAGTACTTC.

This clone was observed a few times. The chain joins TRBV30 to TRBJ1-1; D is undetermined. This CDR3 spans 12 amino acids. In germline, CDR1 is GTSNPN, CDR2 SVGIG (reference sequence). Trimming cost V 3 bases and J 5 bases, with 10 bases left between them. This chain's CDR3 is CAWSRVFTEAFF. CDR3 in DNA: TGTGCCTGGAGCCGGGTCTTTACTGAAGCTTTCTTT.

The count of this clone is one. The J gene is TRBJ2-1, the V gene TRBV29-1; TRBD2 agrees at 7 bases. CDR1 is SQVTM and CDR2 is ANQGSEA in the germline V gene. The CDR3 length is 13 residues. Trimming took 8 bases from V and 0 from J; bases not matched to a gene: 4. The CDR3 loop is CSLTGGSYNEQFF. The DNA of the CDR3 is TGCAGCCTGACGGGGGGCTCCTACAATGAGCAGTTCTTC.

This clone showed up just a few times. This sample also contains other DNA sequences that code for the same CDR3. This sequence joins TRBV9 and TRBJ2-3; TRBD2 matches at 7 bases. The junction had 4 bases not matched to a gene; V was cut back by 0 bases and J by 6 bases. This CDR3 has 14 amino acids. CDR1 is SGDLS, CDR2 YYNGEE, per germline. The CDR3 DNA reads as TGTGCCAGCAGCGTAGCGGGAGGTTCCGATACGCAGTATTTT. Translated: CASSVAGGSDTQYF. The variable domain in full, completed from reference TRBV9 and TRBJ2-3, reads DSGVTQTPKHLITATGQRVTLRCSPRSGDLSVYWYQQSLDQGLQFLIQYYNGEERAKGNILERFSAQQFPDLHSELNLSSLELGDSALYFCASSVAGGSDTQYFGPGTRLTVL.

The V and J genes are TRBV14 and TRBJ1-4, with 8 bases that match TRBD1. V shed 4 bases and J 2 bases; nucleotides not matched to a gene: 0. Germline V CDR1 and CDR2: SGHDN, FVKESK. There are 14 residues in the CDR3. The CDR3 protein is CASSRQGTNEKLFF. CDR3 DNA sequence: TGTGCCAGCAGCCGACAGGGGACTAATGAAAAACTGTTTTTT.